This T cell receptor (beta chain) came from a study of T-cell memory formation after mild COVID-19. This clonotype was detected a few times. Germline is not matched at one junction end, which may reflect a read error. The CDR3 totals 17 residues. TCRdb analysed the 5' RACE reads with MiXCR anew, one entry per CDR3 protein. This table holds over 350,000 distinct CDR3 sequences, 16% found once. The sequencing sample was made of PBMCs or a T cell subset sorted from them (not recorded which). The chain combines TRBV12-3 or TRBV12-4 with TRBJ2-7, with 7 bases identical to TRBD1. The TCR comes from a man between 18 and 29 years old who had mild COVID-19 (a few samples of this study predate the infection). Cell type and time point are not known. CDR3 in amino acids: CASSPYWGQLSSYEQYF. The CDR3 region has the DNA TGTGCTAGCAGTCCCTACTGGGGACAGCTCTCTTCCTACGAGCAGTACTTC.